This T cell receptor beta chain was retrieved from a study of blood T cell repertoires in COVID-19. Study information: Samples came from the United States, Italy and Spain, spanning acute and convalescent COVID-19. T cells, B-cell-depleted T cells, or PBMCs supplied cDNA or gDNA.

Germline V gene data show CDR1 as SGHDT and CDR2 as YYEEEE. The CDR3 is 15 residues long. The V gene lost 4 bases and the J gene lost 3 bases, with 15 bases spanning the gap. In the authors' workflow: Cell counts per sample came from amplifying reference gene primers. The protocol was immunoSEQ multiplex PCR, while the TCRdb copy is restricted to in-frame clones and leaves out a portion. V, J and clone size are taken as reported in that table, and D and trimming were inferred from the DNA itself. The table records approximately 46,000 clones, approximately 82% of them present only once. Specimen: peripheral blood. The chain employs TRBV5-6 and TRBJ2-3, with D hard to call. The TCR was taken from a human donor in a cohort sampled during active COVID-19. The CDR3 nucleotides are TGTGCCAGCAGCGTCATATTAGTCGAGACAGATACGCAGTATTTT. It codes for CASSVILVETDTQYF.